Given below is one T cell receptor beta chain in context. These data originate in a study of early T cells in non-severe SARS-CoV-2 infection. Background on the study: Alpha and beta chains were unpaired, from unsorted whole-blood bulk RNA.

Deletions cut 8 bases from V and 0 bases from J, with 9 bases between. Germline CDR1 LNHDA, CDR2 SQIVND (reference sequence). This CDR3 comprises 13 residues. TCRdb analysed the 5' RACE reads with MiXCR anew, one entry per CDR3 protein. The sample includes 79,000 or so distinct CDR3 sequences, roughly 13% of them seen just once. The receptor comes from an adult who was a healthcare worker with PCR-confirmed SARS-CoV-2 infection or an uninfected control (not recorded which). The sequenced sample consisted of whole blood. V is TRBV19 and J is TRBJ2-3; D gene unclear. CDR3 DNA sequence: TGTGCCAGTCGGTCGGAGAGCACAGATACGCAGTATTTT. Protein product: CASRSESTDTQYF.